Below, 13 T cell receptor beta chains from the same sample are listed, as sequenced in a study of T-cell memory formation after mild COVID-19. One entry per CDR3 protein, called by TCRdb with MiXCR from the 5' RACE reads. The data hold about 240,000 distinct CDR3 sequences, with approximately 10% observed a single time. Sequenced material: PBMCs or a T cell subset sorted from them (not recorded which). Receptor source: a man in his late teens or twenties who had mild COVID-19 (a few samples of this study predate the infection). Cell type and time point are not known.

There are a few counts of this clonotype. The chain is built from TRBV12-3 or TRBV12-4 and TRBJ1-5; D might be TRBD1 (5 bases). V lost 4 bases and J 7 bases, leaving 14 bases between the germline ends. This CDR3 spans 14 amino acids. The CDR3 loop reads CASSSSGGTQPQHF. The CDR3 nucleotides read TGTGCCAGCAGTTCGTCGGGAGGGACCCAGCCCCAGCATTTT.

In its sample, this clonotype was seen a few times. The rearrangement joins TRBV7-3 to TRBJ1-2; the D gene is possibly TRBD1 (6 bases). Germline loops: CDR1 SGHTA, CDR2 FQGTGA. The CDR3 loop spans 17 amino acids. Trimming cost V 0 bases and J 8 bases, with 22 bases left between them. The CDR3 region has the DNA TGTGCCAGCAGCTTAACGTTTACGTCGGGGGGCGCGAAGGGCTACACCTTC. Residues: CASSLTFTSGGAKGYTF. The full variable domain, rest sourced from reference TRBV7-3 and TRBJ1-2, is GAGVSQTPSNKVTEKGKYVELRCDPISGHTALYWYRQSLGQGPEFLIYFQGTGAADDSGLPNDRFFAVRPEGSVSTLKIQRTERGDSAVYLCASSLTFTSGGAKGYTFGSGTRLTVV.

V gene TRBV20-1 combines with J gene TRBJ1-1; the match to TRBD1 covers 8 bases. The V gene end was trimmed by 6 bases and the J gene end by 5 bases; junction bases not matched to a gene: 11. The CDR3 is 14 residues long. Germline V gene data show CDR1 as DFQATT and CDR2 as SNEGSKA (reference sequence). The DNA of the CDR3 is TGCAGTGCGGGCCAGGGGGCGGCGGGGACTGAAGCTTTCTTT. Translating it yields CSAGQGAAGTEAFF.

This clonotype was counted between two and nine times. This sequence joins TRBV20-1 and TRBJ1-4; D call uncertain. The ends were cut back, 2 bases at V and 7 bases at J, with 11 bases in the middle. The CDR3 has 13 residues. Germline V lookup: CDR1 DFQATT, CDR2 SNEGSKA (reference sequence). The CDR3 DNA reads as TGCAGTGCTAGACTGGGTACGGTTGAAAAACTGTTTTTT. This translates into CSARLGTVEKLFF.

In its sample, this clonotype was seen a few times. The chain couples TRBV28 to TRBJ1-2; D call uncertain. Germline loops: CDR1 MDHEN, CDR2 SYDVKM. Trimming shortened V by 6 bases and J by 2 bases, and 16 bases separated the two germline ends. This CDR3 comprises 15 residues. CDR3 nucleotides: TGTGCCAGCAGCCCCCTGGACCGGCCAAACTATGGCTACACCTTC. This sequence encodes CASSPLDRPNYGYTF.

The chain uses TRBV11-1 and TRBJ2-7, with 8 nucleotides matching TRBD1. V trimming: 3 bases; J trimming: 8 bases; junction bases outside the gene matches: 9. Germline lookup yields CDR1 SGHAT and CDR2 FQDESV (reference sequence). The CDR3 is made up of 14 amino acids. CDR3 nucleotides: TGTGCCAGCAGCTTGGACAGGGTAAATTCGAAGCAGTACGTC. Translating gives CASSLDRVNSKQYV.

This clonotype was counted a few times. The gene calls are TRBV4-2 and TRBJ1-1; the D is unclear. Trimming pared 1 base from V and 2 bases from J, leaving 8 bases between. Germline CDR1 is LGHNA and CDR2 is YNFKEQ. This CDR3 region has 14 residues. The CDR3 region is CASSQAGLNTEAFF. The CDR3 DNA reads as TGTGCCAGCAGCCAAGCAGGTCTCAACACTGAAGCTTTCTTT.

This clonotype was seen a few times. The CDR3 nucleotides read TGTGCCAGCAGCTCGACAGGACTTAGCAATCAGCCCCAGCATTTT. Residues: CASSSTGLSNQPQHF. The chain is built from TRBV5-5 and TRBJ1-5, with D tentatively TRBD1 (6 bases). Germline V gene data show CDR1 as SGHKS and CDR2 as YYEKEE (reference sequence). The CDR3 has 15 residues. V was clipped by 3 bases and J by 0 bases, with 10 bases between them.

The chain carries TRBV7-9 and TRBJ2-3, with 10 positions matching TRBD1. The CDR3 runs 12 residues. V trimming: 11 bases; J trimming: 6 bases; junction bases outside the gene matches: 5. CDR1 and CDR2 from the germline V gene are SEHNR and FQNEAQ (reference sequence). The CDR3 is CACRDRGDTQYF. The CDR3 nucleotides read TGTGCCTGCCGGGACAGGGGCGATACGCAGTATTTT.

The gene calls are TRBV18 and TRBJ1-4; D remains unclear. Germline V CDR1 and CDR2: KGHSH, LQKENI. The CDR3 has 13 residues. Trimming took 3 bases from V and 8 from J, leaving 10 bases between them. CDR3 coding DNA: TGTGCCAGCTCACCCCTTTCTGAGGAAAAACTGTTTTTT. Translated, it gives CASSPLSEEKLFF.

The V call is TRBV20-1, the J call TRBJ2-1; the match to TRBD1 covers 10 bases. Trimming removed 5 bases from V and 7 bases from J; junction bases left unmatched: 11. This CDR3 has 15 amino acids. In germline, CDR1 is DFQATT, CDR2 SNEGSKA (reference sequence). This CDR3 reads CSAGSRQGARNEQFF. CDR3 in DNA: TGCAGTGCTGGATCTCGACAGGGGGCGAGAAATGAGCAGTTCTTC.

This rearrangement joins TRBV4-1 to TRBJ2-7; TRBD2 is a possible D gene (6 bases). The CDR3 covers 14 residues. Germline CDR1 is MGHRA and CDR2 is YSYEKL. Trimming stripped 0 bases from V and 6 bases from J, with 12 bases between. The CDR3 DNA reads TGCGCCAGCAGCCAAGAAGAGACAGCGGGCGAGCAGTACTTC. Translating gives CASSQEETAGEQYF.

This chain joins TRBV7-2 and TRBJ2-7, with 7 bases matching TRBD2. The CDR3 consists of 16 residues. The germline V gene has CDR1 SGHTA and CDR2 FQGNSA. CDR3 residues: CASSLDSGFSSGSLTV. The CDR3, as DNA: TGTGCCAGCAGCTTAGATAGTGGATTCTCTAGCGGCTCTCTCACAGTC.